Following are 9 T cell receptor beta chains from one sample sequenced in a study of T-cell memory formation after mild COVID-19. MiXCR, applied by TCRdb to the 5' RACE reads, yields one record per CDR3 protein. The top ten hold approximately 2.1% of the sample, which has about 180,000 distinct CDR3 sequences, approximately 16% seen once. The sample consisted of PBMCs or a T cell subset sorted from them (not recorded which). Source of these receptors: an adult woman who had mild COVID-19 (a few samples of this study predate the infection). Cell type and time point are not known.

This clonotype occurred a few times. V usage is TRBV20-1 and J usage is TRBJ2-1; D possibly corresponds to TRBD2 (5 bases). The CDR3 loop spans 16 amino acids. Germline CDR1 reads DFQATT; CDR2 reads SNEGSKA (reference sequence). V was pared by 0 bases and J by 3 bases, with 15 bases between. CDR3 DNA sequence: TGCAGTGCTAGAGATCGGCCTAGCTATTACTACAATGAGCAGTTCTTC. Amino acids: CSARDRPSYYYNEQFF.

This clonotype was seen a few times. The V and J genes are TRBV5-6 and TRBJ1-1; D is ambiguous. CDR1 and CDR2 from the germline V gene are SGHDT and YYEEEE. V was trimmed by 2 bases and J by 7 bases, leaving 6 bases between them. This CDR3 is built from 11 residues. The CDR3 nucleotides read TGTGCCAGCAGCTTTCTTGATGAAGCTTTCTTT. This sequence encodes CASSFLDEAFF.

As DNA, the CDR3 is TGTGCCAGCAGTGACGTACCACCGGGGACCGGGGAGCTGTTTTTT. This sequence encodes CASSDVPPGTGELFF. This chain connects TRBV2 to TRBJ2-2, with D tentatively TRBD2 (5 bases). The length of the CDR3 is 15 residues. Germline V lookup: CDR1 SNHLY, CDR2 FYNNEI. The V end was cut by 3 bases, the J end by 5 bases, with 13 bases between.

This clonotype was seen a few times. The chain carries TRBV11-1 and TRBJ2-3, with TRBD2 matching 8 bases. The CDR3 extends over 18 amino acids. V lost 5 bases, J lost 2 bases, and 15 bases stayed unmatched. Germline V CDR1 and CDR2: SGHAT, FQDESV (reference sequence). DNA for the CDR3: TGTGCCAGCAGCGGGACATGGGCGGGAGGCCTAAACACAGATACGCAGTATTTT. Translating gives CASSGTWAGGLNTDTQYF. The entire variable domain, with the rest obtained from reference TRBV11-1 and TRBJ2-3, is as follows: EAEVAQSPRYKITEKSQAVAFWCDPISGHATLYWYRQILGQGPELLVQFQDESVVDDSQLPKDRFSAERLKGVDSTLKIQPAELGDSAMYLCASSGTWAGGLNTDTQYFGPGTRLTVL.

This clonotype was seen many times. The chain carries TRBV7-2 and TRBJ1-1, with D perhaps matching TRBD1 (5 bases). Between the trimmed V and J ends, which lost 6 bases and 2 bases, there was a span of 10 bases. CDR1 and CDR2 from the germline V gene are SGHTA and FQGNSA. There are 13 residues in the CDR3. The CDR3 reads CASRRGDNTEAFF. The DNA for the CDR3 is TGTGCCAGCAGGAGAGGGGACAACACTGAAGCTTTCTTT.

This clonotype has only a few counts. The chain has TRBV6-5 and TRBJ2-7, with TRBD1 matching over 11 bases. V lost 3 bases, J lost 6 bases, and 4 bases stayed unmatched. Germline CDR1 and CDR2: MNHEY and SVGAGI. The CDR3 sequence is 14 residues long. CDR3 in DNA: TGTGCCAGCAGTTATGGACAGGGGGCCGTCGAGCAGTACTTC. As protein: CASSYGQGAVEQYF.

J is TRBJ2-4 and V is TRBV27; TRBD2 is a possible D gene (6 bases). Germline CDR1 is MNHEY and CDR2 is SMNVEV (reference sequence). The CDR3 is 15 residues long. Trimming removed 5 bases at V and 6 bases at J, with 17 bases between. The CDR3 DNA sequence: TGTGCCAGCAGTCCGTACGGGAGTTCGGGAAACATTCAGTACTTC. It codes for CASSPYGSSGNIQYF.

V gene TRBV7-3 combines with J gene TRBJ2-7; 13 bases map to TRBD2. J was trimmed by 3 bases and V by 0 bases; bases with no gene match: 2. Germline values: CDR1 SGHTA, CDR2 FQGTGA. The CDR3 spans 16 residues. The CDR3 nucleotides are TGTGCCAGCAGCTTAACGCGGACTAGCGGGGGCTACGAGCAGTACTTC. Its protein product is CASSLTRTSGGYEQYF.

This clonotype was detected only once. V and J are TRBV6-1 and TRBJ1-1; 7 nucleotides match TRBD1. V lost 7 bases and J lost 6; bases outside the gene matches: 5. In germline, CDR1 is MNHNS, CDR2 SASEGT. The CDR3 is 12 amino acids. CDR3 protein: CASTKTGPEAFF. The CDR3 DNA is TGTGCCAGCACCAAGACAGGGCCTGAAGCTTTCTTT.